Listed below are T cell receptor beta chains from one sample, sequenced in a study of cytomegalovirus exposure and HLA in healthy donors. Clones were read by immunoSEQ multiplex PCR, and TCRdb kept only the in-frame ones, dropping some. This table has 150,000 to 200,000 clones, around four fifths appearing once. Sequencing was performed on PBMCs. All receptors derive from a woman aged 25 to 45 in good health and CMV-seronegative. Both conserved end residues are part of each CDR3. D genes are given only for firm matches. The size entry is marked missing in some rows and otherwise reads once, few, many or a size class.

j_call: TRBJ2-7
v_call: TRBV7-8
d_call: .
clone_size: few
cdr3_length: 16
cdr3_aa: CASSLLGGRTTYEQYF
cdr3_nt: TGTGCCAGCAGCTTACTTGGCGGCCGGACTACCTACGAGCAGTACTTC

j_call: TRBJ2-7
v_call: TRBV6-5
d_call: .
clone_size: .
cdr3_length: 15
cdr3_aa: CASSYEGSQSYEQYF
cdr3_nt: TGTGCCAGCAGTTACGAGGGTTCCCAGTCCTACGAGCAGTACTTC

j_call: TRBJ1-3
v_call: TRBV9
d_call: .
clone_size: .
cdr3_length: 16
cdr3_aa: CASSPTMGGAGNTIYF
cdr3_nt: TGTGCCAGCAGCCCTACGATGGGAGGGGCCGGGAACACCATATATTTT

j_call: TRBJ2-2
v_call: TRBV6-1
d_call: .
clone_size: .
cdr3_length: 14
cdr3_aa: CAISPGISTGELFF
cdr3_nt: TGTGCCATCTCTCCTGGCATCTCCACCGGGGAGCTGTTTTTT

j_call: TRBJ2-7
v_call: TRBV7-8
d_call: TRBD1
clone_size: few
cdr3_length: 15
cdr3_aa: CASSKGDRGPYEQYF
cdr3_nt: TGTGCCAGCAGCAAAGGGGACAGGGGCCCCTACGAGCAGTACTTC

j_call: TRBJ2-5
v_call: TRBV2
d_call: .
clone_size: .
cdr3_length: 12
cdr3_aa: CASRRLSETQYF
cdr3_nt: TGTGCCAGCAGACGGTTATCGGAGACCCAGTACTTC

j_call: TRBJ1-1
v_call: TRBV5-6
d_call: .
clone_size: .
cdr3_length: 15
cdr3_aa: CASSPTAGWGTEAFF
cdr3_nt: TGTGCCAGCAGCCCCACCGCGGGGTGGGGTACTGAAGCTTTCTTT

j_call: TRBJ1-1
v_call: TRBV4-3
d_call: .
clone_size: .
cdr3_length: 18
cdr3_aa: CASSQDFTGEGMNTEAFF
cdr3_nt: TGCGCCAGCAGCCAAGATTTTACCGGGGAAGGGATGAACACTGAAGCTTTCTTT

j_call: TRBJ1-2
v_call: TRBV7-9
d_call: TRBD1
clone_size: .
cdr3_length: 16
cdr3_aa: CASSLTAGTVSYGYTF
cdr3_nt: TGTGCCAGCAGCTTAACGGCAGGGACAGTTTCCTATGGCTACACCTTC

j_call: TRBJ2-7
v_call: TRBV19
d_call: .
clone_size: .
cdr3_length: 13
cdr3_aa: CASSLEGPYEQYF
cdr3_nt: TGTGCCAGTAGTCTGGAGGGGCCGTACGAGCAGTACTTC

j_call: TRBJ1-1
v_call: TRBV7-9
d_call: .
clone_size: .
cdr3_length: 16
cdr3_aa: CASSPGAGSANTEAFF
cdr3_nt: TGTGCCAGCAGCCCCGGAGCAGGGTCAGCGAACACTGAAGCTTTCTTT

j_call: TRBJ2-5
v_call: TRBV2
d_call: TRBD2
clone_size: .
cdr3_length: 17
cdr3_aa: CAGTSGGPGPHQETQYF
cdr3_nt: TGTGCCGGGACTAGCGGGGGCCCAGGTCCCCACCAAGAGACCCAGTACTTC

j_call: TRBJ2-1
v_call: TRBV5-4
d_call: .
clone_size: once
cdr3_length: 15
cdr3_aa: CASSLAPSSYNEQFF
cdr3_nt: TGTGCCAGCAGCTTGGCCCCGAGCTCCTACAATGAGCAGTTCTTC

j_call: TRBJ1-5
v_call: TRBV6-1
d_call: TRBD1
clone_size: .
cdr3_length: 17
cdr3_aa: CASSEAQGQGAHQPQHF
cdr3_nt: TGTGCCAGCAGTGAAGCGCAGGGACAGGGGGCCCATCAGCCCCAGCATTTT

j_call: TRBJ2-2
v_call: TRBV7-2
d_call: .
clone_size: .
cdr3_length: 15
cdr3_aa: CASSLDPSISGELFF
cdr3_nt: TGTGCCAGCAGCTTAGATCCTAGCATATCCGGGGAGCTGTTTTTT

j_call: TRBJ1-3
v_call: TRBV23-1
d_call: .
clone_size: few
cdr3_length: 19
cdr3_aa: CASSRYRQGDLPSGNTIYF
cdr3_nt: TGCGCCAGCAGTCGCTACCGGCAGGGCGACTTACCCTCTGGAAACACCATATATTTT

j_call: TRBJ1-1
v_call: TRBV6-5
d_call: TRBD1
clone_size: .
cdr3_length: 16
cdr3_aa: CASSYTGTGPNTEAFF
cdr3_nt: TGTGCCAGCAGTTACACCGGGACAGGCCCTAACACTGAAGCTTTCTTT

j_call: TRBJ2-5
v_call: TRBV29-1
d_call: TRBD2
clone_size: .
cdr3_length: 14
cdr3_aa: CSVEGGRGSETQYF
cdr3_nt: TGCAGCGTTGAAGGTGGGCGGGGGTCAGAGACCCAGTACTTC

j_call: TRBJ2-1
v_call: TRBV5-8
d_call: .
clone_size: .
cdr3_length: 16
cdr3_aa: CASTIPWSSSYNEQFF
cdr3_nt: TGTGCCAGCACCATCCCGTGGTCGAGCTCCTACAATGAGCAGTTCTTC

j_call: TRBJ1-2
v_call: TRBV20-1
d_call: TRBD1
clone_size: .
cdr3_length: 11
cdr3_aa: CSASPPGGYTF
cdr3_nt: TGCAGTGCTAGCCCACCAGGGGGATACACCTTC

j_call: TRBJ1-1
v_call: TRBV5-6
d_call: .
clone_size: .
cdr3_length: 12
cdr3_aa: CASSPGVPEAFF
cdr3_nt: TGTGCCAGCAGCCCAGGTGTTCCTGAAGCTTTCTTT

j_call: TRBJ2-2
v_call: TRBV30
d_call: .
clone_size: once
cdr3_length: 10
cdr3_aa: CACSSGELFF
cdr3_nt: TGTGCCTGCTCCTCTGGGGAGCTGTTTTTT

j_call: TRBJ1-1
v_call: TRBV10-2
d_call: .
clone_size: .
cdr3_length: 15
cdr3_aa: CASTLSGVMNTEAFF
cdr3_nt: TGCGCCAGCACCCTTAGCGGGGTGATGAACACTGAAGCTTTCTTT

j_call: TRBJ2-6
v_call: TRBV6-1
d_call: TRBD2
clone_size: .
cdr3_length: 15
cdr3_aa: CASRAGVGGANVLTF
cdr3_nt: TGTGCCAGCAGGGCGGGGGTAGGTGGGGCCAACGTCCTGACTTTC

j_call: TRBJ2-7
v_call: TRBV10-1
d_call: .
clone_size: .
cdr3_length: 14
cdr3_aa: CASSDNRGFHEQYF
cdr3_nt: TGCGCCAGCAGTGATAACCGCGGCTTCCACGAGCAGTACTTC

j_call: TRBJ2-5
v_call: TRBV9
d_call: .
clone_size: .
cdr3_length: 14
cdr3_aa: CASSGGGIPETQYF
cdr3_nt: TGTGCCAGCAGCGGGGGCGGTATCCCAGAGACCCAGTACTTC

j_call: TRBJ2-5
v_call: TRBV6-5
d_call: TRBD1
clone_size: .
cdr3_length: 16
cdr3_aa: CASSSLRQGDQETQYF
cdr3_nt: TGTGCCAGCAGTTCCTTACGCCAGGGGGATCAAGAGACCCAGTACTTC

j_call: TRBJ1-2
v_call: TRBV2
d_call: .
clone_size: .
cdr3_length: 12
cdr3_aa: CASSSDRSGYTF
cdr3_nt: TGTGCCAGCAGTAGCGACAGATCTGGCTACACCTTC

j_call: TRBJ1-1
v_call: TRBV5-1
d_call: .
clone_size: .
cdr3_length: 13
cdr3_aa: CASSEQGNTEAFF
cdr3_nt: TGCGCCAGCAGCGAACAGGGAAACACTGAAGCTTTCTTT

j_call: TRBJ2-7
v_call: TRBV19
d_call: .
clone_size: .
cdr3_length: 14
cdr3_aa: CASSIEGRTYEQYF
cdr3_nt: TGTGCCAGTAGTATAGAGGGGCGAACCTACGAGCAGTACTTC

j_call: TRBJ1-2
v_call: TRBV2
d_call: TRBD1
clone_size: .
cdr3_length: 14
cdr3_aa: CASSETGGAYGYTF
cdr3_nt: TGTGCCAGCAGTGAAACAGGGGGAGCCTATGGCTACACCTTC

j_call: TRBJ1-3
v_call: TRBV30
d_call: .
clone_size: .
cdr3_length: 15
cdr3_aa: CAWSGTLGPGNTIYF
cdr3_nt: TGTGCCTGGAGTGGCACACTGGGGCCTGGAAACACCATATATTTT

j_call: TRBJ2-2
v_call: TRBV7-2
d_call: .
clone_size: .
cdr3_length: 15
cdr3_aa: CASSLARRGAGELFF
cdr3_nt: TGTGCCAGCAGCTTAGCCCGCCGAGGCGCCGGGGAGCTGTTTTTT

j_call: TRBJ2-1
v_call: TRBV25-1
d_call: TRBD2
clone_size: .
cdr3_length: 18
cdr3_aa: CASTVSIGAGGRYNEQFF
cdr3_nt: TGTGCCAGCACGGTATCCATCGGAGCGGGGGGGAGGTACAATGAGCAGTTCTTC

j_call: TRBJ1-3
v_call: TRBV6-6
d_call: .
clone_size: once
cdr3_length: 13
cdr3_aa: CASSRDSGNTIYF
cdr3_nt: TGTGCCAGCAGTCGGGACTCTGGAAACACCATATATTTT

j_call: TRBJ1-1
v_call: TRBV30
d_call: .
clone_size: .
cdr3_length: 11
cdr3_aa: CAWSVLRATVF
cdr3_nt: TGTGCCTGGAGTGTTTTGAGGGCCACAGTCTTT

j_call: TRBJ1-3
v_call: TRBV6-5
d_call: .
clone_size: once
cdr3_length: 15
cdr3_aa: CASSYEGRDRNTIYF
cdr3_nt: TGTGCCAGCAGTTATGAAGGCAGGGATAGAAACACCATATATTTT

j_call: TRBJ2-7
v_call: TRBV7-3
d_call: .
clone_size: .
cdr3_length: 14
cdr3_aa: CASSYDRYSNEQYF
cdr3_nt: TGTGCCAGCAGCTACGACAGATATTCCAACGAGCAGTACTTC

j_call: TRBJ2-3
v_call: TRBV15
d_call: TRBD2
clone_size: .
cdr3_length: 19
cdr3_aa: CATSSLTSGGPRPSDTQYF
cdr3_nt: TGTGCCACCAGCAGCCTGACTAGCGGGGGGCCTAGGCCGTCAGATACGCAGTATTTT

j_call: TRBJ1-1
v_call: TRBV6-5
d_call: .
clone_size: .
cdr3_length: 12
cdr3_aa: CASSNSGTQGLF
cdr3_nt: TGTGCCAGCAGTAACTCTGGCACCCAGGGTCTCTTT

j_call: TRBJ2-6
v_call: TRBV13
d_call: TRBD1
clone_size: .
cdr3_length: 15
cdr3_aa: CASSSRTGTANVLTF
cdr3_nt: TGTGCCAGCAGCTCAAGGACAGGGACGGCCAACGTCCTGACTTTC

j_call: TRBJ2-1
v_call: TRBV7-9
d_call: .
clone_size: .
cdr3_length: 14
cdr3_aa: CASSPGPKRNEQFF
cdr3_nt: TGTGCCAGCAGCCCCGGTCCTAAGAGAAATGAGCAGTTCTTC

j_call: TRBJ2-7
v_call: TRBV6-1
d_call: TRBD1
clone_size: few
cdr3_length: 15
cdr3_aa: CASSERQGFSYEQYF
cdr3_nt: TGTGCCAGCAGCGAAAGACAGGGATTCTCCTACGAGCAGTACTTC

j_call: TRBJ1-1
v_call: TRBV19
d_call: TRBD1
clone_size: .
cdr3_length: 14
cdr3_aa: CASSPTDRGGAAFF
cdr3_nt: TGTGCCAGTAGTCCAACTGACAGGGGTGGCGCGGCTTTCTTT

j_call: TRBJ2-6
v_call: TRBV11-1
d_call: .
clone_size: .
cdr3_length: 17
cdr3_aa: CASSALTGQAGANVLTF
cdr3_nt: TGTGCCAGCAGCGCCCTCACAGGGCAAGCTGGGGCCAACGTCCTGACTTTC

j_call: TRBJ2-7
v_call: TRBV4-2
d_call: TRBD1
clone_size: .
cdr3_length: 15
cdr3_aa: CASSQGQGLSYEQYF
cdr3_nt: TGTGCCAGCAGCCAAGGACAGGGGCTATCCTACGAGCAGTACTTC

j_call: TRBJ1-1
v_call: TRBV4-3
d_call: .
clone_size: few
cdr3_length: 13
cdr3_aa: CASSQDRNTEAFF
cdr3_nt: TGCGCCAGCAGCCAAGATAGGAACACTGAAGCTTTCTTT

j_call: TRBJ2-1
v_call: TRBV7-9
d_call: TRBD2
clone_size: .
cdr3_length: 15
cdr3_aa: CASSSGRGGGNEQFF
cdr3_nt: TGTGCCAGCAGCTCAGGGCGGGGGGGCGGCAATGAGCAGTTCTTC

j_call: TRBJ1-2
v_call: TRBV9
d_call: .
clone_size: .
cdr3_length: 13
cdr3_aa: CASSRLQGYGYTF
cdr3_nt: TGTGCCAGCAGCAGGTTACAGGGCTATGGCTACACCTTC

j_call: TRBJ2-1
v_call: TRBV2
d_call: .
clone_size: .
cdr3_length: 17
cdr3_aa: CASSRFRGTASYNEQFF
cdr3_nt: TGTGCCAGCAGTAGATTCCGCGGGACAGCTTCCTACAATGAGCAGTTCTTC

j_call: TRBJ1-1
v_call: TRBV27
d_call: .
clone_size: .
cdr3_length: 14
cdr3_aa: CASSLSARVTEAFF
cdr3_nt: TGTGCCAGCAGTCTATCCGCCCGGGTCACTGAAGCTTTCTTT

j_call: TRBJ1-1
v_call: TRBV6-6
d_call: TRBD1
clone_size: .
cdr3_length: 15
cdr3_aa: CASSYSKQGVTEAFF
cdr3_nt: TGTGCCAGCAGTTACTCGAAACAGGGGGTAACTGAAGCTTTCTTT

j_call: TRBJ2-7
v_call: TRBV7-8
d_call: .
clone_size: .
cdr3_length: 12
cdr3_aa: CASSQDRYEQYF
cdr3_nt: TGTGCCAGCAGCCAAGACAGGTACGAGCAGTACTTC